The 29 T cell receptor beta chains below come from one sample, sequenced in a study of cytomegalovirus exposure and HLA in healthy donors. PCR was performed using 60 Vbeta and 13 Jbeta primers. Assay used: immunoSEQ multiplex PCR; TCRdb lists only in-frame clones, some missing. The sample holds roughly 130,000 clones, 60% to 85% seen once. Input material: PBMCs. These receptors all stem from a man between 35 and 55 years old in good health and CMV-seronegative.

The V call is TRBV30, the J call TRBJ2-1; D may be TRBD2 (6 bases). The CDR3 has 13 amino acids. The V end was cut by 2 bases, the J end by 15 bases, with 20 bases between. Germline lookup yields CDR1 GTSNPN and CDR2 SVGIG (reference sequence). CDR3 residues: CAWSTPGLVSAFF. The CDR3 nucleotides read TGTGCCTGGAGTACACCGGGACTCGTCTCAGCGTTCTTC.

This clone was counted once. This chain uses TRBV15 with TRBJ1-6; a weak D match, TRBD1 (6 bases). The ends were cut back, 0 bases at V and 10 bases at J, with 16 bases in the middle. CDR1 LNHNV and CDR2 YYDKDF come from the germline V gene (reference sequence). The CDR3 totals 16 residues. The CDR3 sequence: CATSRDRVGGPSPLHF. In DNA, the CDR3 is TGTGCCACCAGCAGAGATCGGGTGGGGGGGCCCTCACCCCTCCACTTT.

The rearrangement links TRBV27 to TRBJ2-7, with 8 bases that match TRBD2. Trimming at V came to 5 bases and at J to 3 bases, leaving 12 bases not matched to a gene. Germline V gene sequence: CDR1 MNHEY, CDR2 SMNVEV (reference sequence). CDR3 size: 16 residues. The CDR3 region is CASSRQAGVGFYEQYF. CDR3 nucleotides: TGTGCCAGCAGTCGTCAAGCGGGAGTGGGGTTCTACGAGCAGTACTTC.

The chain uses TRBV5-1 and TRBJ2-7; TRBD1 aligns across 7 bases. The J segment lost 5 bases and the V segment lost 0 bases, leaving 8 bases of the junction unmatched. Per the germline V gene, CDR1 is SGHRS and CDR2 is YFSETQ. The CDR3 spans 15 residues. DNA of the CDR3: TGCGCCAGCAGCTTGGTGACAGGGAATGTTAACGAGCAGTACTTC. Translation: CASSLVTGNVNEQYF. Drawing the rest from reference TRBV5-1 and TRBJ2-7, the complete variable domain is KAGVTQTPRYLIKTRGQQVTLSCSPISGHRSVSWYQQTPGQGLQFLFEYFSETQRNKGNFPGRFSGRQFSNSRSEMNVSTLELGDSALYLCASSLVTGNVNEQYFGPGTRLTVT.

This clone appeared a few times. Other DNA sequences from this sample encode an identical CDR3 as well. This chain connects TRBV7-2 to TRBJ1-6, with 9 bases identical to TRBD1. The CDR3 is 16 residues long. CDR1 is SGHTA, CDR2 FQGNSA, per germline. V trimming: 5 bases; J trimming: 0 bases; junction bases outside the gene matches: 2. The CDR3 protein is CASSPGQGSYNSPLHF. The CDR3 bases are TGTGCCAGCAGCCCGGGACAGGGCTCCTATAATTCACCCCTCCACTTT. Full variable domain (rest looked up from reference TRBV7-2 and TRBJ1-6): GAGVSQSPSNKVTEKGKDVELRCDPISGHTALYWYRQSLGQGLEFLIYFQGNSAPDKSGLPSDRFSAERTGGSVSTLTIQRTQQEDSAVYLCASSPGQGSYNSPLHFGNGTRLTVT.

This clone turned up a few times. This CDR3 is CASSPAGLSYEQYF. DNA of the CDR3: TGTGCCAGCAGTCCAGCGGGACTCTCCTACGAGCAGTACTTC. V usage is TRBV28 and J usage is TRBJ2-7; 7 nucleotides align to TRBD2. The junction had 4 bases not matched to a gene; V was cut back by 5 bases and J by 0 bases. Germline loops: CDR1 MDHEN, CDR2 SYDVKM. The CDR3 has 14 residues.

The V gene is TRBV15, the J gene TRBJ2-7, with D perhaps matching TRBD1 (5 bases). Per germline, CDR1 LNHNV and CDR2 YYDKDF (reference sequence). Trimming took 0 bases from V and 6 from J, leaving 24 bases between them. This CDR3 has 18 amino acids. The CDR3 loop reads CATSRDLRVQGRSIEQYF. In nucleotides, the CDR3 is TGTGCCACCAGCAGAGATCTTCGCGTTCAGGGTAGGTCAATCGAGCAGTACTTC. The variable domain in full, with the rest retrieved from reference TRBV15 and TRBJ2-7, is DAMVIQNPRYQVTQFGKPVTLSCSQTLNHNVMYWYQQKSSQAPKLLFHYYDKDFNNEADTPDNFQSRRPNTSFCFLDIRSPGLGDTAMYLCATSRDLRVQGRSIEQYFGPGTRLTVT.

The chain recombines TRBV19 with TRBJ2-2; D gene uncertain. The CDR3 loop spans 16 amino acids. Between the trimmed V and J ends, which lost 2 bases and 4 bases, there was a span of 14 bases. Germline V gene lookup returns CDR1 LNHDA and CDR2 SQIVND (reference sequence). The CDR3 protein is CASSIFLLPGTGELFF. The CDR3 DNA reads as TGTGCCAGTAGTATATTTCTCCTTCCGGGCACCGGGGAGCTGTTTTTT.

This rearrangement joins TRBV7-9 to TRBJ1-3, with 8 bases matching TRBD1. The CDR3 consists of 16 residues. J gave up 2 bases and V 0 bases, and 3 bases lay outside the gene matches. Germline loops: CDR1 SEHNR, CDR2 FQNEAQ (reference sequence). In nucleotides, the CDR3 is TGTGCCAGCAGCTTAGCGGGACAGGTTCCTGGAAACACCATATATTTT. It translates to CASSLAGQVPGNTIYF. The full variable domain, rest sourced from reference TRBV7-9 and TRBJ1-3, is DTGVSQNPRHKITKRGQNVTFRCDPISEHNRLYWYRQTLGQGPEFLTYFQNEAQLEKSRLLSDRFSAERPKGSFSTLEIQRTEQGDSAMYLCASSLAGQVPGNTIYFGEGSWLTVV.

The chain combines TRBV30 with TRBJ2-5, with 11 nucleotides matching TRBD2. V dropped 0 bases and J dropped 1; count of bases not matched to a gene: 10. The CDR3 is 18 amino acids. Germline V gives CDR1 GTSNPN, CDR2 SVGIG (reference sequence). Here the CDR3 reads CAWSVLPLGLAGQETQYF. The CDR3 region has the DNA TGTGCCTGGAGTGTACTTCCGCTTGGACTAGCGGGCCAAGAGACCCAGTACTTC.

This chain links TRBV11-2 with TRBJ2-3, with a weak D call TRBD1 (6 bases). Trimming removed 0 bases at V and 0 bases at J, with 10 bases between. The germline V gene encodes CDR1 SGHAT and CDR2 FQNNGV. CDR3 size: 16 residues. The DNA for the CDR3 is TGTGCCAGCAGCTTAGAGTCGACAGGAAGCACAGATACGCAGTATTTT. Protein sequence: CASSLESTGSTDTQYF.

This clone was recorded a few times. The V gene is TRBV7-2, the J gene TRBJ2-2; D not resolved. Trimming took off 1 base at V and 2 bases at J, with 8 bases between the two ends. Per the germline V gene, CDR1 is SGHTA and CDR2 is FQGNSA. The CDR3 runs 15 residues. CDR3 DNA: TGTGCCAGCAGCTTAGTTAGGAGTAACACCGGGGAGCTGTTTTTT. Translating it yields CASSLVRSNTGELFF.

The rearrangement uses TRBV18 and TRBJ1-4, with 9 bases matching TRBD1. Germline loops: CDR1 KGHSH, CDR2 LQKENI. The CDR3 is 16 residues long. The V and J ends lost 3 bases and 2 bases, in that order; junction bases with no gene match: 4. The CDR3 DNA follows: TGTGCCAGCTCACCGACTGGACAGGGGACTAATGAAAAACTGTTTTTT. Amino acid sequence: CASSPTGQGTNEKLFF. Looking up the rest from reference TRBV18 and TRBJ1-4 gives the full variable domain: NAGVMQNPRHLVRRRGQEARLRCSPMKGHSHVYWYRQLPEEGLKFMVYLQKENIIDESGMPKERFSAEFPKEGPSILRIQQVVRGDSAAYFCASSPTGQGTNEKLFFGSGTQLSVL.

The rearrangement uses TRBV25-1 and TRBJ1-2; D remains ambiguous. CDR1 and CDR2 (germline): MGHDK, SYGVNS. Trimming took off 3 bases at V and 4 bases at J, with 12 bases between the two ends. This CDR3 is built from 14 residues. The CDR3: CASSDTESLYGYTF. CDR3 sequence (DNA): TGTGCCAGCAGTGATACAGAGTCACTCTATGGCTACACCTTC.

This chain links TRBV10-1 with TRBJ2-5, with a weak D call TRBD1 (6 bases). The J call may not be correct, given that the DNA end is closer to TRBJ2-7. The CDR3 extends over 12 amino acids. CDR1 and CDR2 (germline): WNHNN, SYGVQD (reference sequence). CDR3 DNA sequence: TGCGCCAGCAGTGGGACAGCCTACGAGCAGTACTTC. Translating gives CASSGTAYEQYF.

The rearrangement uses TRBV28 and TRBJ1-2; D is uncertain. V lost 6 bases to trimming and J lost 3 bases, with 11 bases between them. From germline, CDR1 is MDHEN and CDR2 SYDVKM. The CDR3 runs to 13 residues. DNA of the CDR3: TGTGCCAGCAGGCCCGCCGGGGACTATGGCTACACCTTC. The encoded protein is CASRPAGDYGYTF.

The chain employs TRBV4-2 and TRBJ1-3; 9 bases match TRBD1. Germline-derived CDR1 and CDR2 are LGHNA and YNFKEQ. V trimming: 6 bases; J trimming: 0 bases; junction bases outside the gene matches: 6. This CDR3 has 16 amino acids. CDR3 nucleotides: TGTGCCAGCAGACGGGGACAGGGAGACTCTGGAAACACCATATATTTT. Its protein is CASRRGQGDSGNTIYF.

The J gene is TRBJ2-2, the V gene TRBV7-3, with D possibly TRBD1 on 5 matching bases. Looked up from germline, CDR1 is SGHTA and CDR2 is FQGTGA. The CDR3 totals 17 residues. V lost 2 bases, J lost 0 bases, and 13 bases lay in between. CDR3 region: CASSLVGAFANTGELFF. The CDR3 DNA follows: TGTGCCAGCAGCTTAGTAGGGGCGTTCGCGAACACCGGGGAGCTGTTTTTT.

V gene TRBV2 combines with J gene TRBJ2-2; possibly TRBD1 for D (6 bases). V was shortened by 4 bases and J by 2 bases, with 11 bases between the two germline ends. This CDR3 contains 15 residues. Per germline, CDR1 SNHLY and CDR2 FYNNEI. The CDR3 DNA reads TGTGCCAGCAGTGGGACAGCTTCCAACACCGGGGAGCTGTTTTTT. Protein: CASSGTASNTGELFF.

In this sample, this clone turned up once. The chain uses TRBV21-1 and TRBJ2-7; the table gives TRBD1 as D, unverified against the DNA. TRBV21-1 is annotated as a pseudogene. The CDR3 is 15 residues long. The CDR3 protein is CASSKADGASYEQYF. CDR3 bases: TGTGCCAGCAGCAAAGCGGATGGGGCCTCCTACGAGCAGTACTTC.

The chain recombines TRBV7-6 with TRBJ2-1, with TRBD2 identical over 9 bases. V dropped 2 bases and J dropped 7; count of bases not matched to a gene: 18. This CDR3 comprises 19 residues. Germline V gene data show CDR1 as SGHVS and CDR2 as FNYEAQ. The CDR3 bases are TGTGCCAGCAGCTTATCGGGGGTCGTTGCGGGAGGGCCCGGGAATGAGCAGTTCTTC. Its translation is CASSLSGVVAGGPGNEQFF.

The chain recombines TRBV4-1 with TRBJ2-5; D might be TRBD1 (6 bases). Per germline, CDR1 MGHRA and CDR2 YSYEKL. CDR3 length equals 16 residues. Trimming removed 1 base at V and 2 bases at J, with 14 bases between. The CDR3 region is CASSQASTGRQETQYF. DNA of the CDR3: TGCGCCAGCAGCCAAGCCTCAACAGGGCGGCAAGAGACCCAGTACTTC.

V gene TRBV5-4 combines with J gene TRBJ1-1, with TRBD1 matching over 7 bases. Looked up from germline, CDR1 is SGHNT and CDR2 is YYREEE (reference sequence). J lost 4 bases, V lost 0 bases, and 15 bases had no gene match. The CDR3 spans 18 residues. CDR3 protein: CASSLVRGQDRQLTEAFF. In DNA form, the CDR3 reads TGTGCCAGCAGCTTGGTCCGGGGCCAGGACAGGCAACTCACTGAAGCTTTCTTT. Filled out from reference TRBV5-4 and TRBJ1-1, the complete variable domain reads ETGVTQSPTHLIKTRGQQVTLRCSSQSGHNTVSWYQQALGQGPQFIFQYYREEENGRGNFPPRFSGLQFPNYSSELNVNALELDDSALYLCASSLVRGQDRQLTEAFFGQGTRLTVV.

This sequence joins TRBV5-1 and TRBJ2-7; 11 bases are shared with TRBD2. Looked up from germline, CDR1 is SGHRS and CDR2 is YFSETQ. This CDR3 has 15 amino acids. J was trimmed by 5 bases and V by 4 bases; bases with no gene match: 8. The CDR3: CASSQVAGGVDEQYF. The CDR3 nucleotides read TGCGCCAGCAGCCAAGTAGCGGGGGGGGTGGACGAGCAGTACTTC. The full variable domain, rest sourced from reference TRBV5-1 and TRBJ2-7, is KAGVTQTPRYLIKTRGQQVTLSCSPISGHRSVSWYQQTPGQGLQFLFEYFSETQRNKGNFPGRFSGRQFSNSRSEMNVSTLELGDSALYLCASSQVAGGVDEQYFGPGTRLTVT.

This chain connects TRBV6-6 to TRBJ1-3; 8 bases line up with TRBD1. Trimming at V came to 6 bases and at J to 4 bases, leaving 5 bases not matched to a gene. Per germline, CDR1 MNHNY and CDR2 SVGAGI (reference sequence). This CDR3 region has 14 residues. In DNA form, the CDR3 reads TGTGCCAGCAGAACAGGGGGTGGGGGAAACACCATATATTTT. Protein: CASRTGGGGNTIYF.

The chain joins TRBV7-9 to TRBJ1-6, with 9 bases matching TRBD1. The germline gives CDR1 SEHNR, CDR2 FQNEAQ (reference sequence). Trimming cost V 5 bases and J 7 bases; bases outside gene matches: 3. The CDR3 is 14 amino acids. The CDR3 loop reads CASSGDRENSPLHF. The CDR3 nucleotides read TGTGCCAGCAGCGGGGACAGGGAGAATTCACCCCTCCACTTT.

In its sample, this clone ranks as medium-sized. This rearrangement joins TRBV25-1 to TRBJ1-3; D gene unclear. The CDR3 totals 16 residues. CDR1 is MGHDK and CDR2 is SYGVNS in the germline V gene. Trimming removed 3 bases from V and 4 bases from J, with 16 bases in between. The CDR3 region has the DNA TGTGCCAGCAGTGAGTCCCGGGGATCGGGAGGAAACACCATATATTTT. Translating gives CASSESRGSGGNTIYF. Together with reference TRBV25-1 and TRBJ1-3, the CDR3 gives the full variable domain: EADIYQTPRYLVIGTGKKITLECSQTMGHDKMYWYQQDPGMELHLIHYSYGVNSTEKGDLSSESTVSRIRTEHFPLTLESARPSHTSQYLCASSESRGSGGNTIYFGEGSWLTVV.

The J gene is TRBJ2-1, the V gene TRBV19; TRBD2 matches at 9 bases. V lost 7 bases to trimming and J lost 7 bases; unmatched junction nucleotides: 14. The V gene's germline CDR1 is LNHDA and CDR2 SQIVND (reference sequence). This CDR3 is 16 amino acids long. The chain's CDR3 is CASTPTASGNKNEQFF. CDR3 nucleotide sequence: TGTGCCAGTACCCCCACTGCTAGCGGGAATAAAAATGAGCAGTTCTTC.

A remark on this clone: Other DNA sequences in the same sample also yield this CDR3. The chain links TRBV30 to TRBJ1-4, with a tentative D call TRBD1 (6 bases). V shed 0 bases and J shed 4 bases, with 18 bases lying between them. The V gene's germline CDR1 is GTSNPN and CDR2 SVGIG (reference sequence). This CDR3 region has 17 residues. The CDR3 is CAWSVSWPGALNEKLFF. DNA of the CDR3: TGTGCCTGGAGTGTTTCGTGGCCAGGGGCCCTTAATGAAAAACTGTTTTTT. Filled out from reference TRBV30 and TRBJ1-4, the complete variable domain reads SQTIHQWPATLVQPVGSPLSLECTVEGTSNPNLYWYRQAAGRGLQLLFYSVGIGQISSEVPQNLSASRPQDRQFILSSKKLLLSDSGFYLCAWSVSWPGALNEKLFFGSGTQLSVL.